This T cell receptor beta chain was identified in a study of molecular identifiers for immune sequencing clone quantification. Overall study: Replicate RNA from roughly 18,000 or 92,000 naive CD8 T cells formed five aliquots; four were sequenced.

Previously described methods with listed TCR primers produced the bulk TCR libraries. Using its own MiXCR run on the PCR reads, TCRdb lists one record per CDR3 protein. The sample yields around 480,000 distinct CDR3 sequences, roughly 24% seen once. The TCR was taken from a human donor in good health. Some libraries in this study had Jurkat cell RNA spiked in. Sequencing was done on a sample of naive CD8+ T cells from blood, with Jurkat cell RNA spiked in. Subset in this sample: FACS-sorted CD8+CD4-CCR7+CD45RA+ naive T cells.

The CDR3 is CASSWGGGTDTQYF. CDR3 nucleotides: TGTGCCAGCAGTTGGGGGGGGGGCACAGATACGCAGTATTTT. V gene TRBV27 combines with J gene TRBJ2-3; TRBD2 aligns across 7 bases. J lost 1 base, V lost 4 bases, and 2 bases had no gene match. Germline assignment: CDR1 MNHEY and CDR2 SMNVEV (reference sequence). The CDR3 extends over 14 amino acids.